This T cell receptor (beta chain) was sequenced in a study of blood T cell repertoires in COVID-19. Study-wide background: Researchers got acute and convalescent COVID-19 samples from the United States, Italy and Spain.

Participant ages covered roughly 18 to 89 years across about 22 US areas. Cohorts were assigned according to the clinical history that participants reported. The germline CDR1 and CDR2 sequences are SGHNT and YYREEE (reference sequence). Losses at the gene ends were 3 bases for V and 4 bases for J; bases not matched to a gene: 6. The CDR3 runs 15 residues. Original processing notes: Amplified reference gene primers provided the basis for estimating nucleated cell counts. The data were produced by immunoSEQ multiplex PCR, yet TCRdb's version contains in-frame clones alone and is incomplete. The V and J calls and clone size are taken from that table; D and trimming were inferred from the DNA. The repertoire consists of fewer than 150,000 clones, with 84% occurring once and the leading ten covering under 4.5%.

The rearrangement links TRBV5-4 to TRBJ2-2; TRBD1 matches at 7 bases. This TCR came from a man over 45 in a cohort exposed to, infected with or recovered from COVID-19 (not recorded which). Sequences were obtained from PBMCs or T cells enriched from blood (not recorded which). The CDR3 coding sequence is TGTGCCAGCAGCTATGACAGGGAAGGCACCGGGGAGCTGTTTTTT. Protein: CASSYDREGTGELFF.